Sequencing of this TCR beta chain was carried out in a study of T cells in localized non-small cell lung cancer. Study-level findings and limits: Exceeding tumor, uninvolved adjacent lung had the highest T cell clonality.

This clone was detected once. Its antigen is not identified. V shed 3 bases, J shed 2 bases, and the junction held 10 bases outside the gene matches. The CDR3 is 17 residues long. Germline CDR1 LNHNV, CDR2 YYDKDF (reference sequence). Using immunoSEQ multiplex PCR, the repertoire was profiled, and TCRdb retains in-frame clones only, with some absent. The sample has 12,000 to 15,000 clones; roughly 80% are singletons. The specimen comprised peripheral blood, sampled before any cancer treatment. The chain carries TRBV15 and TRBJ2-3; 8 bases align to TRBD2. This clonotype was sampled from a female donor at least 60 years old with stage I squamous cell lung carcinoma. CDR3 residues: CATSRLPGGALTDTQYF. Written as DNA, the CDR3 is TGTGCCACCAGCAGGTTACCCGGGGGGGCCCTCACAGATACGCAGTATTTT.